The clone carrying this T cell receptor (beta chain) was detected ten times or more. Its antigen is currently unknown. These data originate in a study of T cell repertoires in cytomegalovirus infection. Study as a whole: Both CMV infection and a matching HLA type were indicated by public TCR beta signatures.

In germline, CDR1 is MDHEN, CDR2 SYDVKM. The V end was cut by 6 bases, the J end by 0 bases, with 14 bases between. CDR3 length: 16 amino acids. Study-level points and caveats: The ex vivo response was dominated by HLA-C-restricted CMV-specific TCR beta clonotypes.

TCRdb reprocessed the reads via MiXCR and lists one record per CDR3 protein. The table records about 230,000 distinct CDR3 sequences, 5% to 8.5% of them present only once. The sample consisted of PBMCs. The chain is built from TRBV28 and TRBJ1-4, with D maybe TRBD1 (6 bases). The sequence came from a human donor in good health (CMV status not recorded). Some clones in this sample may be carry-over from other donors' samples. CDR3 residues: CASSGGALATNEKLFF. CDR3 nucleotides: TGTGCCAGCAGCGGGGGGGCGCTTGCAACTAATGAAAAACTGTTTTTT.